This entry concerns a single T cell receptor beta chain. Per the original data handling: Reference gene primer amplification yielded estimated nucleated cell counts. Libraries were prepared by immunoSEQ multiplex PCR; TCRdb keeps only in-frame clonotypes and omits some of them. V and J calls and clone size come straight from that table; D and trimming were deduced from the DNA. The sample contains about 210,000 clones, roughly 85% of which appear only once. After removal of 7 bases from V and 4 bases from J, the junction contained 14 bases not matched to a gene. Looked up from germline, CDR1 is SNHLY and CDR2 is FYNNEI. The CDR3 spans 17 residues. This specimen belongs to a study of blood T cell repertoires in COVID-19. Turning to the study itself: Some COVID-19 samples were acute and others convalescent; all came from the United States, Italy and Spain.

Sample: peripheral blood. J is TRBJ1-2 and V is TRBV2, with 11 positions matching TRBD1. This clonotype was obtained from a woman in her 70s with COVID-19, enrolled during active disease. DNA for the CDR3: TGTGCCAGCACCCTGGGACAGGGGGTCGGACAAGCCTATGGCTACACCTTC. This sequence encodes CASTLGQGVGQAYGYTF.